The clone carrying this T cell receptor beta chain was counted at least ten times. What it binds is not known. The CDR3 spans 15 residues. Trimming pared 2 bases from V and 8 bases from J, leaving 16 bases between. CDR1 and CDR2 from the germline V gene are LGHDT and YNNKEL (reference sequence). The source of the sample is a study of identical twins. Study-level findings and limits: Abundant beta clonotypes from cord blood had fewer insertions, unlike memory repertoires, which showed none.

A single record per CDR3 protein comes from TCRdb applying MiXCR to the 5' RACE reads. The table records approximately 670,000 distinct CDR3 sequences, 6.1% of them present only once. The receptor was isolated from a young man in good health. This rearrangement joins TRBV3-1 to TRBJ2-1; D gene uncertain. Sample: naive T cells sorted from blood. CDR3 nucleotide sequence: TGTGCCAGCAGCCAAACCAATAAGGGATACGATGAGCAGTTCTTC. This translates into CASSQTNKGYDEQFF.